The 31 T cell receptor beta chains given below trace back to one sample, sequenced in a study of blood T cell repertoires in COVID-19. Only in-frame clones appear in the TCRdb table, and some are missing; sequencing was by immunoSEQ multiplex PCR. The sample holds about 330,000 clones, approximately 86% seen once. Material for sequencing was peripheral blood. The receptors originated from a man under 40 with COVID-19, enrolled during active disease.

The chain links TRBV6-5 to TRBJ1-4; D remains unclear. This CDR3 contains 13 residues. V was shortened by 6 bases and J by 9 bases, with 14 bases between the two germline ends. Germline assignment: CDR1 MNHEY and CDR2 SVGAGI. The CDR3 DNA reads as TGTGCCAGCAGACCAACTTCCAATAAAAAACTGTTTTTT. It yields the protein CASRPTSNKKLFF.

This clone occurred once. CDR3 sequence reads: CASSYGGGNQPQHF. In nucleotides, the CDR3 is TGTGCCAGCAGTTACGGGGGGGGCAATCAGCCCCAGCATTTT. The chain joins TRBV6-5 to TRBJ1-5, with a possible D match to TRBD1 (5 bases). CDR1 MNHEY and CDR2 SVGAGI come from the germline V gene. This CDR3 spans 14 amino acids. The V gene lost 2 bases and the J gene lost 2 bases, with 7 bases spanning the gap.

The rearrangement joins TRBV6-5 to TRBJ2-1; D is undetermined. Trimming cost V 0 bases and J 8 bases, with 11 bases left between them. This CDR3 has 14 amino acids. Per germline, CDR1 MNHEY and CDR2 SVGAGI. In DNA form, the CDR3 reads TGTGCCAGCAGTTACTCCATTGTCGCGGATGAGCAGTTCTTC. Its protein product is CASSYSIVADEQFF.

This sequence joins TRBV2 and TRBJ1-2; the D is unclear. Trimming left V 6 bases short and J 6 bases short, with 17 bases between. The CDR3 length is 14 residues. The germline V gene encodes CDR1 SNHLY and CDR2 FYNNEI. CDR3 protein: CASSRDQNSHGYTF. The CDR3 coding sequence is TGTGCCAGCAGCCGGGATCAAAATTCTCATGGCTACACCTTC. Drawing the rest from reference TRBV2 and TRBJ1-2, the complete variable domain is EPEVTQTPSHQVTQMGQEVILRCVPISNHLYFYWYRQILGQKVEFLVSFYNNEISEKSEIFDDQFSVERPDGSNFTLKIRSTKLEDSAMYFCASSRDQNSHGYTFGSGTRLTVV.

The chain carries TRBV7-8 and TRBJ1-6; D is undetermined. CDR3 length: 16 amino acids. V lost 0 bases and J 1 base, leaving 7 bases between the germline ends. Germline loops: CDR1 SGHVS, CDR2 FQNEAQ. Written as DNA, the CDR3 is TGTGCCAGCAGCTTAGCGGGAGGGTCCTATAATTCACCCCTCCACTTT. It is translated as CASSLAGGSYNSPLHF.

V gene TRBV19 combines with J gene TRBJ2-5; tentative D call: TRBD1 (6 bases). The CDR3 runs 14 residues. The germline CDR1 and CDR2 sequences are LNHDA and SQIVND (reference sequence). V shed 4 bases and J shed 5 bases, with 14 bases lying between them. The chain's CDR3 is CASSRDILRETQYF. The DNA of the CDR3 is TGTGCCAGTAGTAGGGACATCTTAAGGGAGACCCAGTACTTC.

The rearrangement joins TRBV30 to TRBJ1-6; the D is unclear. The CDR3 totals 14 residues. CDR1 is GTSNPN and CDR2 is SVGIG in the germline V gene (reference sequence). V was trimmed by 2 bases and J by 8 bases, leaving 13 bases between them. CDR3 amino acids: CAWSITRRYSPLHF. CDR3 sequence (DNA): TGTGCCTGGAGTATCACCAGGAGGTATTCACCCCTCCACTTT.

In DNA, the CDR3 is TGTGCCAGCAGCCAGGAAGGGAGTTGGTCCTACGAGCAGTACTTC. Translation gives CASSQEGSWSYEQYF. The chain recombines TRBV14 with TRBJ2-7; possibly TRBD2 for D (5 bases). The germline V gene has CDR1 SGHDN and CDR2 FVKESK. This CDR3 has 15 amino acids. V lost 3 bases and J 1 base, leaving 13 bases between the germline ends.

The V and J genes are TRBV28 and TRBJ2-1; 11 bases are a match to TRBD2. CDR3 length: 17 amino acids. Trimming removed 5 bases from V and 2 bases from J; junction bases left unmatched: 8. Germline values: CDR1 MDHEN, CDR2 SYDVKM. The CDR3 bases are TGTGCCAGCAGTGAGACAGGGACTAGCGGTCCCTACAATGAGCAGTTCTTC. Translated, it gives CASSETGTSGPYNEQFF.

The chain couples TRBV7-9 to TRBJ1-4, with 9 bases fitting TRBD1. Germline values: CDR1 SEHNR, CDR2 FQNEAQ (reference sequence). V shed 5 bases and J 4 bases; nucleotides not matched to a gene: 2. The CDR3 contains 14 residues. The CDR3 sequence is CASSPGQGNEKLFF. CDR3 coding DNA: TGTGCCAGCAGCCCGGGACAGGGTAATGAAAAACTGTTTTTT.

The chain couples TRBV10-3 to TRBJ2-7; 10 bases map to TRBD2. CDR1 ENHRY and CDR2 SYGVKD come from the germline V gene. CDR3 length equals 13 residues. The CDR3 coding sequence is TGTACCACCGTCGGGACTAGCGACAACGAGCAGTACTTC. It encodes CTTVGTSDNEQYF.

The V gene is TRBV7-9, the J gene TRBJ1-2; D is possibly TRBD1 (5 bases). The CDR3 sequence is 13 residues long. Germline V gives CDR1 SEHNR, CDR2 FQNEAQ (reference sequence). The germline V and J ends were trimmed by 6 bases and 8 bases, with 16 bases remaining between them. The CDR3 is CASSQDQGWGYTF. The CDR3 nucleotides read TGTGCCAGCAGTCAAGATCAGGGTTGGGGCTACACCTTC.

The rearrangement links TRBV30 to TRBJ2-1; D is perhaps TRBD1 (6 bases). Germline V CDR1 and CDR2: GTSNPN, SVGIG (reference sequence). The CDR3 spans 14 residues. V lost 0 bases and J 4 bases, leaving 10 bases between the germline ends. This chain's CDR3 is CAWSVGQGYNEQFF. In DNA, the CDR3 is TGTGCCTGGAGTGTAGGGCAGGGGTACAATGAGCAGTTCTTC. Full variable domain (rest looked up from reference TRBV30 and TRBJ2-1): SQTIHQWPATLVQPVGSPLSLECTVEGTSNPNLYWYRQAAGRGLQLLFYSVGIGQISSEVPQNLSASRPQDRQFILSSKKLLLSDSGFYLCAWSVGQGYNEQFFGPGTRLTVL.

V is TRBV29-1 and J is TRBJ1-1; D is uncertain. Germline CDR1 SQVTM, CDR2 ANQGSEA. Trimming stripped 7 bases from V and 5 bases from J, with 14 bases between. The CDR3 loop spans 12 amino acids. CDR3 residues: CSALWHNTEAFF. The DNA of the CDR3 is TGCAGCGCCCTGTGGCATAATACTGAAGCTTTCTTT. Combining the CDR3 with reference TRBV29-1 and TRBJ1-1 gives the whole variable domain SAVISQKPSRDICQRGTSLTIQCQVDSQVTMMFWYRQQPGQSLTLIATANQGSEATYESGFVIDKFPISRPNLTFSTLTVSNMSPEDSSIYLCSALWHNTEAFFGQGTRLTVV.

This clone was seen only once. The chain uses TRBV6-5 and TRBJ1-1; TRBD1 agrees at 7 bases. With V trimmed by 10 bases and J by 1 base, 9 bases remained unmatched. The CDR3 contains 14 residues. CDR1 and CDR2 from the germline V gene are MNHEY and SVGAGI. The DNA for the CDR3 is TGTGCCATTACCCGGGACAGCACGAACACTGAAGCTTTCTTT. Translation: CAITRDSTNTEAFF.

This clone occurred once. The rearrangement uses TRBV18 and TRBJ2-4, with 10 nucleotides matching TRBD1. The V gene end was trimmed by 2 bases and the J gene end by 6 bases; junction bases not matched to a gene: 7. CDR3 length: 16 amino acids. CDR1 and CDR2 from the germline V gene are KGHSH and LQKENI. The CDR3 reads CASSPEFGQGVNIQYF. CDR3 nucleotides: TGTGCCAGCTCACCAGAATTCGGACAGGGGGTAAACATTCAGTACTTC.

CDR3 sequence: CASRTPLTEVTILGANVLTF. CDR3 nucleotide sequence: TGTGCCAGCAGGACCCCCCTCACGGAGGTCACTATCCTGGGGGCCAACGTCCTGACTTTC. V usage is TRBV2 and J usage is TRBJ2-6; possibly TRBD2 for D (5 bases). The germline V and J ends were trimmed by 6 bases and 4 bases, with 28 bases remaining between them. Germline assignment: CDR1 SNHLY and CDR2 FYNNEI. The CDR3 covers 20 residues.

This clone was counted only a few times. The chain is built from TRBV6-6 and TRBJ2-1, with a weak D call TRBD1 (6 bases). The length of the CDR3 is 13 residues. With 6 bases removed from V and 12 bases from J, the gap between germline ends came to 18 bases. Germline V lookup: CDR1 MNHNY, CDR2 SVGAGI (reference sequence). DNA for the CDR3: TGTGCCAGCAGCGGGGACATTTTAATGGCGCAGTTCTTC. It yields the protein CASSGDILMAQFF.

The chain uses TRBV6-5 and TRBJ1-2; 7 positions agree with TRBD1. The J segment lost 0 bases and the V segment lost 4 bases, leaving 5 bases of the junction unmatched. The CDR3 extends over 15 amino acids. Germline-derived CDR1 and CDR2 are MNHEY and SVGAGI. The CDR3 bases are TGTGCCAGCAGTTTGTACAGGGGCACTAACTATGGCTACACCTTC. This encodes CASSLYRGTNYGYTF.

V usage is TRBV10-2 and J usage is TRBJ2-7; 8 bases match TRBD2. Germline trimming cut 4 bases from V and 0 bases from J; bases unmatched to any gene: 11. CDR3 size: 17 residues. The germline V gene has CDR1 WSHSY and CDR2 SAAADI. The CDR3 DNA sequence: TGCGCCAGCAGTGGGGCAGGCCCCGGGGGGGACTCCTACGAGCAGTACTTC. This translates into CASSGAGPGGDSYEQYF.

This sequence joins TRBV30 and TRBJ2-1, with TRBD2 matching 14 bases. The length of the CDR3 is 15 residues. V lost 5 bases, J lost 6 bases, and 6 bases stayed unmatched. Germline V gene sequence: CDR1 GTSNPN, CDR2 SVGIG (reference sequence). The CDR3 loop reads CAWAGLAGAVNEQFF. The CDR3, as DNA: TGTGCCTGGGCGGGACTAGCGGGAGCAGTCAATGAGCAGTTCTTC.

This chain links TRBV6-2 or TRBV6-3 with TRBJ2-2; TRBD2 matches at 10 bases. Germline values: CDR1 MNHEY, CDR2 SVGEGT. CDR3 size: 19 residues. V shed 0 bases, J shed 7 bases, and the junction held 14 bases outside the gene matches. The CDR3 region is CASSYSTFLAGEVNGELFF. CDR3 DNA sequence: TGTGCCAGCAGTTACTCGACTTTCCTAGCGGGAGAGGTTAACGGGGAGCTGTTTTTT.

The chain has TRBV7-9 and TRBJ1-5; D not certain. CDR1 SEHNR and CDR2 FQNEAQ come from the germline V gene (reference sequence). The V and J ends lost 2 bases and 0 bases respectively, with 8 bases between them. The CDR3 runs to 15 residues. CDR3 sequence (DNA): TGTGCCAGCAGCTTAATCGGGGATAGCAATCAGCCCCAGCATTTT. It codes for CASSLIGDSNQPQHF.

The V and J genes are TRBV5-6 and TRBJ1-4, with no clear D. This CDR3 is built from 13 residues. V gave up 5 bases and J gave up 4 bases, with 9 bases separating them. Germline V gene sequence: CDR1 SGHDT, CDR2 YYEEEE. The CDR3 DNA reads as TGTGCCAGCAGGAGGGCCAGTAATGAAAAACTGTTTTTT. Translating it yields CASRRASNEKLFF. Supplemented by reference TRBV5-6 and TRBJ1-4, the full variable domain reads DAGVTQSPTHLIKTRGQQVTLRCSPKSGHDTVSWYQQALGQGPQFIFQYYEEEERQRGNFPDRFSGHQFPNYSSELNVNALLLGDSALYLCASRRASNEKLFFGSGTQLSVL.

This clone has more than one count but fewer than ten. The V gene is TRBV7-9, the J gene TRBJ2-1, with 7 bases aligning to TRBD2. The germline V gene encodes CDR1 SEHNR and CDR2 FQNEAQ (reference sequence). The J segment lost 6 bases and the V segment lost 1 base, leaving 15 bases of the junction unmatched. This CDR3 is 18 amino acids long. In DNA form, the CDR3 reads TGTGCCAGCAGCTTAGAAGCCAGCGGTGCGGGAGTGGGCAATGAGCAGTTCTTC. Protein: CASSLEASGAGVGNEQFF.

As DNA, the CDR3 is TGTGCCAGCAGTTCCGGACAGGGGAGGTTGTATGGCTACACCTTC. It yields the protein CASSSGQGRLYGYTF. The V and J genes are TRBV28 and TRBJ1-2, with 9 bases identical to TRBD1. Germline loops: CDR1 MDHEN, CDR2 SYDVKM. The length of the CDR3 is 15 residues. The V and J ends lost 4 bases and 5 bases, in that order; junction bases with no gene match: 8.

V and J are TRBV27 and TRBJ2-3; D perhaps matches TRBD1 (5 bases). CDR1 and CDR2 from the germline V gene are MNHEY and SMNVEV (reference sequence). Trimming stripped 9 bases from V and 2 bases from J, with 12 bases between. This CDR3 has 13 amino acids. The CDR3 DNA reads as TGTGCCAGTTCAGAAGGGGACACAGATACGCAGTATTTT. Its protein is CASSEGDTDTQYF.

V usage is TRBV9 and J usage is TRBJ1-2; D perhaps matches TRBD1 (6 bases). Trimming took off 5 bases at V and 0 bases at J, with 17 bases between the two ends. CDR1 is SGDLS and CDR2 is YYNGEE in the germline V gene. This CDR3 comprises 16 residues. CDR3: CASSGGPSVPNYGYTF. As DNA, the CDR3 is TGTGCCAGCAGTGGGGGCCCATCCGTGCCTAACTATGGCTACACCTTC.

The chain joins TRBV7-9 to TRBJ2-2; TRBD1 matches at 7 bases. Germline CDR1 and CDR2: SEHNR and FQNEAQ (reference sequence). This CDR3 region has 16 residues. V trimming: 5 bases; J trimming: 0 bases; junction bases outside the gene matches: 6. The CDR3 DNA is TGTGCCAGCAGCCTCCGAGGGACAGCGAACACCGGGGAGCTGTTTTTT. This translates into CASSLRGTANTGELFF. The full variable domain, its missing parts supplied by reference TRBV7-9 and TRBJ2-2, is DTGVSQNPRHKITKRGQNVTFRCDPISEHNRLYWYRQTLGQGPEFLTYFQNEAQLEKSRLLSDRFSAERPKGSFSTLEIQRTEQGDSAMYLCASSLRGTANTGELFFGEGSRLTVL.

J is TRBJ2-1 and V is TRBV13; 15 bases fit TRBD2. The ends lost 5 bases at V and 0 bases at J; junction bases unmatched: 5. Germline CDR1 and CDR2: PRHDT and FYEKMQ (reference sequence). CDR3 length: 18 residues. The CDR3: CASSPEGLAGGSYNEQFF. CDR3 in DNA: TGTGCCAGCAGCCCTGAGGGACTAGCGGGGGGCTCCTACAATGAGCAGTTCTTC.

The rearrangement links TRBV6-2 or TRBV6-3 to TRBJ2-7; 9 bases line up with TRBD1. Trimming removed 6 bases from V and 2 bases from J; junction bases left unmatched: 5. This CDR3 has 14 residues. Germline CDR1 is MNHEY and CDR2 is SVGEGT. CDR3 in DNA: TGTGCCAGCAGCCGGACAGGGGTAGCCTACGAGCAGTACTTC. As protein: CASSRTGVAYEQYF.